The present TCR beta chain was sequenced within a study of blood T cell repertoires in COVID-19. At the level of the study: The origin of the acute and convalescent COVID-19 samples was the United States, Italy and Spain. Sample material is recorded as cDNA or gDNA derived from T cells, B-cell-depleted T cells, or PBMCs.

Profiled with immunoSEQ multiplex PCR; TCRdb holds only in-frame clones, not every one. The data show roughly 300,000 clones, about four fifths seen once. The germline V gene encodes CDR1 SGHRS and CDR2 YFSETQ. Trimming cost V 0 bases and J 3 bases; bases outside gene matches: 12. The CDR3 is 18 residues long. This TCR was recovered from a woman aged 45-60 years who had recovered from COVID-19. This chain links TRBV5-1 with TRBJ1-2, with 9 nucleotides matching TRBD1. Sequenced input: peripheral blood. The CDR3 loop is CASSLAGQGRGLDYGYTF. CDR3 coding DNA: TGCGCCAGCAGCTTGGCCGGACAGGGGAGAGGTTTGGACTATGGCTACACCTTC.